Listed below are T cell receptor beta chains from one sample, sequenced in a study of T-cell reconstitution after alpha-beta-depleted transplantation in children. A single record per CDR3 protein comes from TCRdb applying MiXCR to the PCR reads. The sample contains about 6,100 distinct CDR3 sequences, more than 15% of which appear only once. Sequencing used PBMCs, mostly from graft donor cells, obtained 60 days after TCRalphabeta/CD19-depleted stem cell transplant. These receptor sequences come from a male patient younger than 18 who had a stem cell transplant for acute myeloid leukemia, so the T cells may come from the graft donor. Each CDR3 is given with its conserved first and last residue. The D gene is left open where the match is weak. Clone size is stated in some rows and not others, as once, few, many or a class when expanded.

d_gene: TRBD2
v_gene: TRBV20-1
len: 17
j_gene: TRBJ2-7
abundance: few
CDR3nt: TGCTGTGCTAGAGGCATTGGGACTAGCGCTAGCTCCTACGAGCAGTACTTC
CDR3aa: CCARGIGTSASSYEQYF

d_gene: .
v_gene: TRBV28
len: 13
j_gene: TRBJ2-7
abundance: medium-sized
CDR3nt: TGTGCCAGCAGTTTATGGGGGGAGTTCGAGCAGTACTTC
CDR3aa: CASSLWGEFEQYF

d_gene: .
v_gene: TRBV13
len: 14
j_gene: TRBJ2-1
abundance: .
CDR3nt: TGTGCCAGCAGCCCCGGACTGGGAGGCCTCGAGCAGTTCTTC
CDR3aa: CASSPGLGGLEQFF

d_gene: .
v_gene: TRBV6-2/TRBV6-3
len: 15
j_gene: TRBJ2-7
abundance: .
CDR3nt: TGTGCCAGCAGCAGTCCCTTTAGAGGATCCTACGAGCAGTACTTC
CDR3aa: CASSSPFRGSYEQYF

d_gene: .
v_gene: TRBV6-1
len: 14
j_gene: TRBJ2-3
abundance: .
CDR3nt: TGTGCCAGCCGGAGGGGGGTTTTCACAGATACGCAGTATTTT
CDR3aa: CASRRGVFTDTQYF

d_gene: TRBD2
v_gene: TRBV6-2/TRBV6-3
len: 15
j_gene: TRBJ2-3
abundance: once
CDR3nt: TGTGCCAGCAGTTACGATGGGAGGGCGACAGATACGCAGTATTTT
CDR3aa: CASSYDGRATDTQYF

d_gene: .
v_gene: TRBV7-9
len: 15
j_gene: TRBJ2-7
abundance: once
CDR3nt: TGTGCCAGCAGCTTAATTCCGACCAGGTACTACGAGCAGTACTTC
CDR3aa: CASSLIPTRYYEQYF

d_gene: TRBD1
v_gene: TRBV28
len: 18
j_gene: TRBJ1-5
abundance: once
CDR3nt: TGTGCCAGCAGTTCAGCGGCCGGGACAGGGCGAAGGAATCAGCCCCAGCATTTT
CDR3aa: CASSSAAGTGRRNQPQHF

d_gene: .
v_gene: TRBV2
len: 15
j_gene: TRBJ2-3
abundance: .
CDR3nt: TGTGCCAGCAGGATAAGTTGGGCTAGCACAGATACGCAGTATTTT
CDR3aa: CASRISWASTDTQYF

d_gene: .
v_gene: TRBV7-8
len: 14
j_gene: TRBJ1-5
abundance: few
CDR3nt: TGTGCCAGCAGCACCGGTAACGGCAATCAGCCCCAGCATTTT
CDR3aa: CASSTGNGNQPQHF

d_gene: .
v_gene: TRBV12-3/TRBV12-4
len: 13
j_gene: TRBJ2-1
abundance: medium-sized
CDR3nt: TGTGCCAGCAGTTTAAGCAGGGACAATGAGCAGTTCTTC
CDR3aa: CASSLSRDNEQFF

d_gene: .
v_gene: TRBV30
len: 11
j_gene: TRBJ2-7
abundance: .
CDR3nt: TGTGCCTGGAGTACCGCCTACGAGCAGTACTTC
CDR3aa: CAWSTAYEQYF

d_gene: TRBD2
v_gene: TRBV4-2
len: 19
j_gene: TRBJ2-3
abundance: medium-sized
CDR3nt: TGTGCCAGCAGCCAAGCGGCGGGGGGGCCCCCCGACGGCACAGATACGCAGTATTTT
CDR3aa: CASSQAAGGPPDGTDTQYF

d_gene: .
v_gene: TRBV7-2
len: 14
j_gene: TRBJ1-4
abundance: medium-sized
CDR3nt: TGTGCCAGCAGCCCAGGCCTCGGAAATGAAAAACTGTTTTTT
CDR3aa: CASSPGLGNEKLFF

d_gene: TRBD2
v_gene: TRBV4-3
len: 16
j_gene: TRBJ2-1
abundance: .
CDR3nt: TGCGCCAGCAGCCAAGGAAGCGGGAGACCCTACAATGAGCAGTTCTTC
CDR3aa: CASSQGSGRPYNEQFF

d_gene: TRBD2
v_gene: TRBV6-5
len: 18
j_gene: TRBJ2-3
abundance: medium-sized
CDR3nt: TGTGCCAGCAGTTCCTCCAAGGGACTAGCGGGAGCCACAGATACGCAGTATTTT
CDR3aa: CASSSSKGLAGATDTQYF

d_gene: .
v_gene: TRBV20-1
len: 16
j_gene: TRBJ2-1
abundance: .
CDR3nt: TGCAGTGTCTTGGGCCTCTCAGGGAGGTCCTACAATGAGCAGTTCTTC
CDR3aa: CSVLGLSGRSYNEQFF

d_gene: TRBD1
v_gene: TRBV6-4
len: 15
j_gene: TRBJ2-1
abundance: few
CDR3nt: TGTGCCAGCAGTGACTCTTGGGGACAGGGCTATGAGCAGTTCTTC
CDR3aa: CASSDSWGQGYEQFF

d_gene: .
v_gene: TRBV27
len: 13
j_gene: TRBJ2-5
abundance: medium-sized
CDR3nt: TGTGCCAGCGGGGGGCGGGACGGTGAGACCCAGTACTTC
CDR3aa: CASGGRDGETQYF

d_gene: .
v_gene: TRBV7-8
len: 13
j_gene: TRBJ2-7
abundance: .
CDR3nt: TGTGCCAGCAGCTTCACAGGGTTTAACGAGCAGTACTTC
CDR3aa: CASSFTGFNEQYF

d_gene: .
v_gene: TRBV5-6
len: 14
j_gene: TRBJ2-3
abundance: .
CDR3nt: TGTGCCAGCACGAGGGGAGGAAGCACAGATACGCAGTATTTT
CDR3aa: CASTRGGSTDTQYF

d_gene: TRBD2
v_gene: TRBV2
len: 16
j_gene: TRBJ2-1
abundance: .
CDR3nt: TGTGCCAGCAGTGAAGGAAGAGGGCTAGCGGTCAATGAGCAGTTCTTC
CDR3aa: CASSEGRGLAVNEQFF

d_gene: TRBD1
v_gene: TRBV12-3/TRBV12-4
len: 14
j_gene: TRBJ1-5
abundance: .
CDR3nt: TGTGCCAGCAGTCAGGACAGGGCGGATCAGCCCCAGCATTTT
CDR3aa: CASSQDRADQPQHF

d_gene: TRBD1
v_gene: TRBV25-1
len: 14
j_gene: TRBJ2-5
abundance: few
CDR3nt: TGTGCCAGCAGTGACACTCAGGGGGCAGAGACCCAGTACTTC
CDR3aa: CASSDTQGAETQYF

d_gene: .
v_gene: TRBV6-5
len: 18
j_gene: TRBJ2-2
abundance: few
CDR3nt: TGTGCCAGCAGTTGGAGCGTGCGGGGGCTCACGAACACCGGGGAGCTGTTTTTT
CDR3aa: CASSWSVRGLTNTGELFF

d_gene: .
v_gene: TRBV9
len: 15
j_gene: TRBJ1-2
abundance: few
CDR3nt: TGTGCCAGCAGCGTAGGGCAGGTAGCTAACTATGGCTACACCTTC
CDR3aa: CASSVGQVANYGYTF